Each of the 19 T cell receptor beta chains below was sequenced from the same sample in a study of T cells after posttransplantation cyclophosphamide. Generated by immunoSEQ multiplex PCR, the TCRdb table keeps only in-frame clones and is missing some. Found here are around 18,000 clones, roughly 73% of them singletons; the top ten hold approximately 31%. A marrow graft followed busulfan-fludarabine conditioning, with cyclophosphamide on days +3 and +4. This sample comprised CD8+ T cells sorted from PBMCs, obtained 1903 days after a stem cell transplant with posttransplant cyclophosphamide. The receptors stem from a female patient between 35 and 55 years old who received an allogeneic stem cell transplant from a related donor, was CMV-positive, and had no GVHD. Part of the T cells may come from the graft donor.

This clone was picked up one time. The rearrangement links TRBV29-1 to TRBJ2-7; TRBD2 is a possible D gene (5 bases). This CDR3 has 12 amino acids. Germline values: CDR1 SQVTM, CDR2 ANQGSEA. With 0 bases removed from V and 4 bases from J, the gap between germline ends came to 7 bases. The chain's CDR3 is CSVEEGGYEQYF. In DNA, the CDR3 is TGCAGCGTTGAAGAAGGCGGGTACGAGCAGTACTTC.

This clone showed up just a few times. The chain joins TRBV7-8 to TRBJ2-1, with 9 bases aligning to TRBD1. This CDR3 has 16 amino acids. The germline gives CDR1 SGHVS, CDR2 FQNEAQ. V gave up 3 bases and J gave up 1 base; unmatched junction bases: 4. This chain's CDR3 is CASSLGDRGSYNEQFF. The CDR3, as DNA: TGTGCCAGCAGCTTGGGTGACAGGGGGTCCTACAATGAGCAGTTCTTC.

The chain employs TRBV25-1 and TRBJ1-6, with 7 positions matching TRBD1. The CDR3 is 15 amino acids. Unmatched junction bases numbered 7, after V lost 3 bases and J lost 8 bases. Per germline, CDR1 MGHDK and CDR2 SYGVNS. CDR3 coding DNA: TGTGCCAGCAGTGATTTGACAGGGAGAGATTCACCCCTCCACTTT. Amino acid sequence: CASSDLTGRDSPLHF.

This chain uses TRBV14 with TRBJ2-7; maybe TRBD2 (5 bases). V was cut by 1 base and J by 3 bases, with 10 bases left in between. Germline-derived CDR1 and CDR2 are SGHDN and FVKESK. The CDR3 spans 14 residues. The CDR3 bases are TGTGCCAGCAGCCAAGTTTCGGACTTCTACGAGCAGTACTTC. The encoded protein is CASSQVSDFYEQYF.

This chain connects TRBV15 to TRBJ2-7; no clear D gene. Trimming removed 0 bases at V and 6 bases at J, with 6 bases between. The germline V gene encodes CDR1 LNHNV and CDR2 YYDKDF (reference sequence). The CDR3 contains 12 residues. The CDR3 loop is CATSRENSEQYF. CDR3 DNA sequence: TGTGCCACCAGCAGAGAAAACTCCGAGCAGTACTTC.

The gene calls are TRBV11-2 and TRBJ1-1; TRBD1 might be the D (5 bases). The CDR3 totals 12 residues. The germline gives CDR1 SGHAT, CDR2 FQNNGV. Trimming took 3 bases from V and 11 from J, leaving 13 bases between them. The CDR3 sequence is CASSFESAGAFF. CDR3 coding DNA: TGTGCCAGCAGCTTCGAATCCGCAGGGGCTTTCTTT.

This clone was seen only once. The gene calls are TRBV4-3 and TRBJ1-6; 7 bases agree with TRBD1. V lost 3 bases and J lost 0; bases outside the gene matches: 11. The germline CDR1 and CDR2 sequences are LGHNA and YSLEER. The CDR3 contains 19 residues. The CDR3 coding sequence is TGCGCCAGCAGCCATGGTGACAGGGTAGGGCCCTCCTATAATTCACCCCTCCACTTT. This gives the protein CASSHGDRVGPSYNSPLHF.

In its sample, this clone was seen a few times. This chain connects TRBV27 to TRBJ1-6, with D possibly matching TRBD1 (6 bases). Between the trimmed V and J ends, which lost 7 bases and 0 bases, there was a span of 16 bases. This CDR3 has 17 amino acids. CDR1 is MNHEY, CDR2 SMNVEV, per germline (reference sequence). The CDR3 here is CASTASQGSSYNSPLHF. In nucleotides, the CDR3 is TGTGCCAGCACCGCCAGTCAGGGGAGCTCCTATAATTCACCCCTCCACTTT.

V usage is TRBV4-2 and J usage is TRBJ2-1, with 9 bases lining up with TRBD2. Germline values: CDR1 LGHNA, CDR2 YNFKEQ. This CDR3 is 16 amino acids long. The V segment lost 2 bases and the J segment 4 bases; nucleotides outside the gene matches: 6. CDR3 nucleotides: TGTGCCAGCAGCCAAAAATCTAGCGGGGAATACAATGAGCAGTTCTTC. Translating gives CASSQKSSGEYNEQFF.

The chain has TRBV7-9 and TRBJ2-1; 9 nucleotides match TRBD1. There are 16 residues in the CDR3. The junction had 4 bases not matched to a gene; V was cut back by 0 bases and J by 4 bases. Germline V gene data show CDR1 as SEHNR and CDR2 as FQNEAQ (reference sequence). The CDR3: CASSLAGQGLYNEQFF. CDR3 sequence (DNA): TGTGCCAGCAGCTTAGCGGGACAGGGCCTTTACAATGAGCAGTTCTTC.

This chain uses TRBV4-1 with TRBJ2-1; 10 nucleotides match TRBD1. The germline V gene has CDR1 MGHRA and CDR2 YSYEKL. The CDR3 totals 17 residues. Unmatched junction bases numbered 8, after V lost 3 bases and J lost 3 bases. The CDR3 coding sequence is TGCGCCAGCAGCCACGTAGGGACAGGGGCAGACTACAATGAGCAGTTCTTC. This gives the protein CASSHVGTGADYNEQFF.

This sequence joins TRBV29-1 and TRBJ2-1; 8 nucleotides agree with TRBD2. This CDR3 is 15 amino acids long. V was pared by 6 bases and J by 2 bases, with 9 bases of the junction left unmatched. The germline CDR1 and CDR2 sequences are SQVTM and ANQGSEA. The CDR3 coding sequence is TGCAGCGTACTCGCCGGGGGGGCCACCTACAATGAGCAGTTCTTC. Residues: CSVLAGGATYNEQFF.

The rearrangement joins TRBV5-8 to TRBJ1-1; D gene ambiguous. The CDR3 loop spans 13 amino acids. Looked up from germline, CDR1 is SGHTS and CDR2 is YDEGEE. Between the trimmed V and J ends, which lost 0 bases and 6 bases, there was a span of 9 bases. As DNA, the CDR3 is TGTGCCAGCAGCTTGGCAGAATTTTCTGAAGCTTTCTTT. Protein product: CASSLAEFSEAFF.

The chain recombines TRBV6-5 with TRBJ2-3, with 8 bases matching TRBD2. Germline V gene lookup returns CDR1 MNHEY and CDR2 SVGAGI. V shed 7 bases and J 6 bases; nucleotides not matched to a gene: 6. CDR3 length: 13 residues. The CDR3 sequence: CASNRGGKDTQYF. DNA of the CDR3: TGTGCCAGCAACCGCGGGGGGAAGGATACGCAGTATTTT.

This chain joins TRBV7-9 and TRBJ1-2; 9 positions agree with TRBD1. The length of the CDR3 is 15 residues. J lost 7 bases, V lost 1 base, and 7 bases had no gene match. The V gene's germline CDR1 is SEHNR and CDR2 FQNEAQ (reference sequence). CDR3 amino acids: CASSLGDRVYFGYTF. The CDR3 region has the DNA TGTGCCAGCAGCTTAGGGGACAGGGTTTACTTTGGCTACACCTTC.

CDR3 loop: CASSEFGQNTEAFF. DNA for the CDR3: TGTGCCAGCAGTGAATTTGGACAGAACACTGAAGCTTTCTTT. The chain has TRBV25-1 and TRBJ1-1, with D tentatively TRBD1 (5 bases). Looked up from germline, CDR1 is MGHDK and CDR2 is SYGVNS. The V and J ends lost 1 base and 1 base respectively, with 7 bases between them. CDR3 length: 14 amino acids.

The chain joins TRBV19 to TRBJ1-1, with 9 bases identical to TRBD1. Trimming at V came to 6 bases and at J to 1 base, leaving 3 bases not matched to a gene. This CDR3 contains 14 residues. Per the germline V gene, CDR1 is LNHDA and CDR2 is SQIVND (reference sequence). Here the CDR3 reads CASRPGQGNTEAFF. The DNA for the CDR3 is TGTGCCAGTAGGCCGGGACAGGGGAACACTGAAGCTTTCTTT. Combining the CDR3 with reference TRBV19 and TRBJ1-1 gives the whole variable domain DGGITQSPKYLFRKEGQNVTLSCEQNLNHDAMYWYRQDPGQGLRLIYYSQIVNDFQKGDIAEGYSVSREKKESFPLTVTSAQKNPTAFYLCASRPGQGNTEAFFGQGTRLTVV.

Only one count was recorded for this clone. V is TRBV11-2 and J is TRBJ2-2; 11 nucleotides align to TRBD2. Germline V gene data show CDR1 as SGHAT and CDR2 as FQNNGV. The V and J ends lost 7 bases and 6 bases, in that order; junction bases with no gene match: 4. There are 14 residues in the CDR3. DNA of the CDR3: TGTGCCAGCAACCCGACTAGCGGGGCCGGGGAGCTGTTTTTT. Amino acids: CASNPTSGAGELFF.

The chain joins TRBV7-3 to TRBJ2-3; D unclear. The CDR3 runs to 13 residues. Trimming removed 0 bases from V and 6 bases from J, with 7 bases in between. Per germline, CDR1 SGHTA and CDR2 FQGTGA. The CDR3 nucleotides are TGTGCCAGCAGCTTAACCTCGCGTGATACGCAGTATTTT. Its translation: CASSLTSRDTQYF.